This T cell receptor (beta chain) is from a study of post-analysis software for immune sequencing data. Study information: Relapsing-remitting, secondary progressive and progressive-relapsing multiple sclerosis courses were included. Study conclusions and caveats: Compared with controls, patients had more of five TRBV segments, including TRBV5-6, TRBV5-1 and TRBV20-1.

This CDR3 comprises 17 residues. The J segment lost 0 bases and the V segment lost 6 bases, leaving 11 bases of the junction unmatched. Per the germline V gene, CDR1 is KGHSH and CDR2 is LQKENI. Libraries were made from TCR beta cDNA, and they carried unique molecular identifiers. TCRdb recomputed calls from the PCR reads with MiXCR, one row per CDR3 protein. The table lists about 540,000 distinct CDR3 sequences, around a third of them singletons. Comments on this clonotype: The target antigen is unknown.

The V call is TRBV18, the J call TRBJ2-1, with TRBD2 matching 7 bases. The source is a girl under 18 with multiple sclerosis. The sample comprised blood. CDR3 nucleotide sequence: TGTGCCAGCTCCCTGACCCCGGGGGGAAGCTCCTACAATGAGCAGTTCTTC. Its translation: CASSLTPGGSSYNEQFF.